These T cell receptor beta chains were read from a single sample in a study of blood T cells in healthy people across ages. TCRdb recomputed calls from the 5' RACE reads with MiXCR, one row per CDR3 protein. In the table there are roughly 930,000 distinct CDR3 sequences, around 46% of which are singletons. Material for sequencing was blood. These receptors all stem from a man aged 30 to 39 in good health. Both conserved end residues are part of each CDR3. A D gene is named only where the DNA matches it firmly. Size is omitted from some rows. Given values are once, few, many or a class for expanded clones.

cdr3_aa,cdr3_nt,d_call,v_call,j_call,clone_size
CASSYAPGGGLYTF,TGTGCCAGCAGTTACGCCCCAGGGGGCGGCCTCTACACCTTC,TRBD1,TRBV6-6,TRBJ1-2,few
CASGLRQEATNEKLFF,TGTGCCAGCGGTTTGCGGCAGGAAGCAACTAATGAAAAACTGTTTTTT,.,TRBV28,TRBJ1-4,.
CASSLGTRYGYTF,TGTGCCAGCAGCTTAGGGACTCGCTATGGCTACACCTTC,.,TRBV7-6,TRBJ1-2,few
CAGKTGGTYEQYF,TGTGCCGGCAAGACAGGCGGAACCTACGAGCAGTACTTC,.,TRBV25-1,TRBJ2-7,.
CASSEVGNSPHGYTF,TGTGCCAGCAGTGAGGTTGGGAATTCCCCTCATGGCTACACCTTC,.,TRBV2,TRBJ1-2,few
CASKRGLQETQYF,TGTGCCAGCAAGCGGGGGCTCCAAGAGACCCAGTACTTC,TRBD2,TRBV27,TRBJ2-5,few
CASMTDRGGDYGYTF,TGTGCCAGCATGACGGACAGGGGCGGGGACTATGGCTACACCTTC,TRBD1,TRBV6-1,TRBJ1-2,.
CASSQGSNYGYTF,TGTGCCAGCAGCCAAGGGTCTAACTATGGCTACACCTTC,.,TRBV3-1,TRBJ1-2,.
CASSRVGDAREQYF,TGTGCCAGCAGTCGCGTTGGGGATGCCCGGGAGCAGTACTTC,.,TRBV28,TRBJ2-7,.
CASSLSPSGGAETQYF,TGCGCCAGCAGCTTGTCTCCCAGCGGGGGGGCAGAGACCCAGTACTTC,TRBD2,TRBV5-1,TRBJ2-5,few
CASSSTGSSGYTF,TGTGCCAGCAGCTCCACAGGGAGTTCTGGCTACACCTTC,.,TRBV7-2,TRBJ1-2,few
CSARGEGLAGLGYEQYF,TGCAGTGCTAGAGGGGAGGGACTAGCGGGGCTAGGGTACGAGCAGTACTTC,TRBD2,TRBV20-1,TRBJ2-7,few
CASSLAKAGEQYF,TGTGCCAGCAGCTTAGCGAAAGCGGGGGAGCAGTACTTC,TRBD2,TRBV7-2,TRBJ2-7,many
CASSPPGQGSSEAFF,TGTGCCAGCAGTCCGCCGGGACAGGGAAGTTCTGAAGCTTTCTTT,TRBD1,TRBV28,TRBJ1-1,.
CASTGGQWNTEAFF,TGTGCCAGCACCGGGGGACAGTGGAACACTGAAGCTTTCTTT,TRBD1,TRBV2,TRBJ1-1,once
CASSPKQGALNEQYF,TGCGCCAGCAGCCCCAAACAGGGGGCTTTGAACGAGCAGTACTTC,TRBD1,TRBV5-1,TRBJ2-7,.
CASSQDYLAGDPTGTQYF,TGTGCCAGCAGCCAAGACTATCTAGCGGGGGACCCCACGGGGACCCAGTACTTC,TRBD2,TRBV3-1,TRBJ2-5,.
CASRSGGLISTLYF,TGTGCCAGCAGGTCAGGGGGACTAATATCCACGCTGTACTTC,.,TRBV12-3/TRBV12-4,TRBJ2-5,once
CASSPTPFQGVDGYTF,TGCGCCAGCAGCCCCACCCCGTTTCAGGGGGTTGATGGCTACACCTTC,TRBD1,TRBV4-3,TRBJ1-2,.
CATSETASGVETQYF,TGTGCCACCAGTGAGACAGCCTCAGGGGTGGAGACCCAGTACTTC,.,TRBV24-1,TRBJ2-5,.
CASSLGGAQPQHF,TGTGCCAGCAGTTTGGGGGGGGCTCAGCCCCAGCATTTT,.,TRBV12-3/TRBV12-4,TRBJ1-5,few
CASSYSGSGGEKNHNEQFF,TGTGCCAGCAGTTACTCGGGTAGCGGGGGGGAAAAGAATCACAATGAGCAGTTCTTC,TRBD2,TRBV6-5,TRBJ2-1,.
CSGRVMNTEAFF,TGCAGCGGAAGAGTTATGAACACTGAAGCTTTCTTT,.,TRBV29-1,TRBJ1-1,.
CASSSEGQSYEQYF,TGTGCCAGCAGTTCGGAGGGACAGTCCTACGAGCAGTACTTC,.,TRBV27,TRBJ2-7,.
CAISSGRGGGADTQYF,TGTGCCATCAGTTCAGGCCGGGGGGGCGGCGCGGATACGCAGTATTTT,TRBD2,TRBV10-3,TRBJ2-3,.
CASNLEGGTDTQYF,TGTGCCAGCAACTTAGAAGGCGGCACAGATACGCAGTATTTT,.,TRBV11-2,TRBJ2-3,once
CSVARDRNTEAFF,TGCAGCGTTGCGCGGGATCGAAACACTGAAGCTTTCTTT,.,TRBV29-1,TRBJ1-1,once
CASKDKSYEQYF,TGTGCCAGCAAAGACAAATCCTACGAGCAGTACTTC,.,TRBV6-2/TRBV6-3,TRBJ2-7,.
CASSELDSNQPQHF,TGTGCCAGCAGTGAATTGGACAGCAATCAGCCCCAGCATTTT,.,TRBV25-1,TRBJ1-5,few
CSVDKERGTIQETQYF,TGCAGCGTTGACAAAGAGCGGGGGACCATCCAAGAGACCCAGTACTTC,TRBD2,TRBV29-1,TRBJ2-5,few
CAISEPRQDGYTF,TGTGCCATCAGTGAGCCGAGACAGGATGGCTACACCTTC,.,TRBV10-3,TRBJ1-2,.
CASSQARGGAYETQYF,TGCGCCAGCAGCCAAGCCAGGGGGGGGGCCTACGAGACCCAGTACTTC,.,TRBV4-3,TRBJ2-5,.
CASSPLGHSPETQYF,TGTGCCAGCAGTCCCCTCGGACATTCTCCGGAGACCCAGTACTTC,.,TRBV12-3/TRBV12-4,TRBJ2-5,many
CASSRRGGADEQFF,TGTGCCAGCAGCCGTCGCGGGGGGGCCGATGAGCAGTTCTTC,TRBD2,TRBV3-1,TRBJ2-1,many
CAISERLAGGSSQETQYF,TGTGCCATCAGTGAGAGGCTAGCGGGGGGCTCATCTCAAGAGACCCAGTACTTC,TRBD2,TRBV10-3,TRBJ2-5,.
CASSVRQGSNQPQHF,TGTGCCAGCAGCGTGAGACAGGGCAGCAATCAGCCCCAGCATTTT,TRBD1,TRBV7-2,TRBJ1-5,.
CSVEDQAVHPDTQYF,TGCAGCGTTGAAGATCAAGCCGTACACCCAGATACGCAGTATTTT,.,TRBV29-1,TRBJ2-3,.
CSARGQGARGNQPQHF,TGCAGTGCTAGGGGTCAGGGGGCGCGAGGGAATCAGCCCCAGCATTTT,TRBD1,TRBV20-1,TRBJ1-5,few
CASSGQGHETQYF,TGTGCCAGCAGCGGACAGGGCCACGAGACCCAGTACTTC,TRBD1,TRBV12-3/TRBV12-4,TRBJ2-5,.
CASSVVAGGITDTQYF,TGTGCCAGCAGTGTTGTAGCGGGGGGCATCACAGATACGCAGTATTTT,TRBD2,TRBV6-1,TRBJ2-3,.
CASSLGATGLYGYTF,TGTGCCAGCAGTTTGGGGGCCACAGGGCTCTATGGCTACACCTTC,.,TRBV27,TRBJ1-2,few
CASSSADSNQPRHF,TGTGCCAGCAGTTCTGCGGATAGCAATCAGCCCCGGCATTTT,.,TRBV12-3/TRBV12-4,TRBJ1-5,.
CASSSGRQTMNTEAFF,TGCGCCAGCAGCTCGGGACGCCAGACGATGAACACTGAAGCTTTCTTT,.,TRBV5-1,TRBJ1-1,.